Following are 30 T cell receptor beta chains from one sample sequenced in a study of OX40 agonist ivuxolimab in advanced cancers. TCRdb's table, derived via immunoSEQ multiplex PCR, lists solely in-frame clones and lacks some. This table holds tens of thousands of clones, almost 90% found once. Sequenced here: CD4+ or CD8+ T cells sorted from blood, sampled in a trial of the OX40 agonist ivuxolimab. The receptors come from an adult with an advanced solid tumor such as melanoma, head and neck, liver or kidney cancer.

The rearrangement uses TRBV9 and TRBJ1-2, with no clear D. Between the trimmed V and J ends, which lost 3 bases and 2 bases, there was a span of 8 bases. The germline V gene encodes CDR1 SGDLS and CDR2 YYNGEE. CDR3 length equals 13 residues. Here the CDR3 DNA reads TGTGCCAGCAGCGCTAGCCAGAACTATGGCTACACCTTC. Protein product: CASSASQNYGYTF.

The chain uses TRBV6-1 and TRBJ2-3, with 10 bases that match TRBD1. With 8 bases clipped from V and 4 bases from J, the junction kept 9 bases outside the gene matches. The germline V gene encodes CDR1 MNHNS and CDR2 SASEGT. The CDR3 has 15 amino acids. CDR3 in DNA: TGTGCCAGCGGGGGCGACAGGGGGCGCGCAGATACGCAGTATTTT. Encoded protein: CASGGDRGRADTQYF.

The chain recombines TRBV7-3 with TRBJ2-5; 11 bases are a match to TRBD2. There are 14 residues in the CDR3. With V trimmed by 4 bases and J by 4 bases, 2 bases remained unmatched. Germline V gene lookup returns CDR1 SGHTA and CDR2 FQGTGA. The CDR3 loop is CASSSGLAGETQYF. DNA of the CDR3: TGTGCCAGCAGCTCTGGACTAGCGGGAGAGACCCAGTACTTC.

V gene TRBV27 combines with J gene TRBJ2-1; 8 nucleotides match TRBD1. This CDR3 has 15 amino acids. The V gene end was trimmed by 5 bases and the J gene end by 9 bases; junction bases not matched to a gene: 12. Germline CDR1 reads MNHEY; CDR2 reads SMNVEV (reference sequence). This chain's CDR3 is CASSLNRGTPGEQFF. The CDR3 nucleotides are TGTGCCAGCAGTCTAAACAGGGGGACCCCGGGTGAGCAGTTCTTC.

The chain combines TRBV7-4 with TRBJ1-2; D gene unclear. The V end lost 2 bases, the J end lost 6 bases, and 7 bases lay between the germline ends. The CDR3 extends over 12 amino acids. Germline CDR1 reads SGHVT; CDR2 reads SQSDAQ. The CDR3, as DNA: TGTGCCAGCAGCTTATGCGAGGATGGCTACACCTTC. Translation gives CASSLCEDGYTF. The variable domain in full, completed from reference TRBV7-4 and TRBJ1-2, reads GAGVSQSPRYKVAKRGRDVALRCDSISGHVTLYWYRQTLGQGSEVLTYSQSDAQRDKSGRPSGRFSAERPERSVSTLKIQRTEQGDSAVYLCASSLCEDGYTFGSGTRLTVV.

This clone came up a few times. The chain uses TRBV27 and TRBJ1-1; TRBD1 matches at 8 bases. From germline, CDR1 is MNHEY and CDR2 SMNVEV (reference sequence). The CDR3 is 16 residues long. V lost 5 bases and J lost 3; bases outside the gene matches: 11. The CDR3 nucleotides are TGTGCCAGCAGTCCACACCGGACAGGGCGGGACACTGAAGCTTTCTTT. It is translated as CASSPHRTGRDTEAFF.

Of note for this clone: The sample carries other DNA sequences with the same CDR3. This chain joins TRBV27 and TRBJ2-1, with 7 positions matching TRBD2. Germline assignment: CDR1 MNHEY and CDR2 SMNVEV (reference sequence). The CDR3 runs to 15 residues. The trim removed 2 bases at V and 0 bases at J, leaving 1 base unmatched. This CDR3 is CASSLGRGSYNEQFF. CDR3 nucleotide sequence: TGTGCCAGCAGTTTAGGGAGGGGCTCCTACAATGAGCAGTTCTTC.

The rearrangement uses TRBV30 and TRBJ1-2, with D unresolved. The CDR3 runs 12 residues. From germline, CDR1 is GTSNPN and CDR2 SVGIG (reference sequence). With 1 base removed from V and 3 bases from J, the gap between germline ends came to 6 bases. In DNA form, the CDR3 reads TGTGCCTGGAGTGACATATACTATGGCTACACCTTC. This translates into CAWSDIYYGYTF.

This clone was recorded once. Here the CDR3 DNA reads TGCGCCAGCAGCACGCCGGACAGACAAGAGACCCAGTACTTC. It encodes CASSTPDRQETQYF. The chain has TRBV5-1 and TRBJ2-5, with TRBD1 as a possible D gene (6 bases). The ends were cut back, 4 bases at V and 2 bases at J, with 12 bases in the middle. CDR3 length: 14 residues. Germline CDR1 reads SGHRS; CDR2 reads YFSETQ.

This chain joins TRBV4-1 and TRBJ1-2; D is perhaps TRBD1 (6 bases). V lost 4 bases, J lost 2 bases, and 11 bases lay in between. Germline V gene data show CDR1 as MGHRA and CDR2 as YSYEKL. The CDR3 runs 14 residues. CDR3 nucleotide sequence: TGCGCCAGCAGCCCTCCAGGGGAAAACTATGGCTACACCTTC. As protein: CASSPPGENYGYTF.

This rearrangement joins TRBV2 to TRBJ2-7; perhaps TRBD1 as D (6 bases). The CDR3 consists of 11 residues. CDR1 is SNHLY and CDR2 is FYNNEI in the germline V gene. V was shortened by 6 bases and J by 5 bases, with 8 bases between the two germline ends. In DNA form, the CDR3 reads TGTGCCAGCAGACAGGGCAACGAGCAGTACTTC. It is translated as CASRQGNEQYF.

This chain connects TRBV11-2 to TRBJ2-1; D gene ambiguous. This CDR3 comprises 12 residues. Trimming stripped 5 bases from V and 7 bases from J, with 9 bases between. Germline lookup yields CDR1 SGHAT and CDR2 FQNNGV. CDR3 amino acids: CASSNEPNEQFF. In DNA, the CDR3 is TGTGCCAGCAGCAACGAACCGAATGAGCAGTTCTTC.

The chain is built from TRBV5-5 and TRBJ1-4; TRBD1 is a possible D gene (5 bases). Trimming left V 4 bases short and J 8 bases short, with 18 bases between. CDR1 and CDR2 from the germline V gene are SGHKS and YYEKEE (reference sequence). This CDR3 comprises 15 residues. The CDR3 nucleotides read TGTGCCAGCAGCCCCAACCAGGGCACCGGGGAAAAACTGTTTTTT. This encodes CASSPNQGTGEKLFF.

V and J are TRBV6-5 and TRBJ2-7; the D call may be TRBD1 or TRBD2 (5 bases each). The germline gives CDR1 MNHEY, CDR2 SVGAGI. This CDR3 contains 13 residues. The V end lost 6 bases, the J end lost 3 bases, and 12 bases lay between the germline ends. The CDR3 protein is CASRPGTVYEQYF. DNA of the CDR3: TGTGCCAGCAGACCTGGGACGGTCTACGAGCAGTACTTC.

The CDR3 protein is CASSVGVGTGGPYEQYF. CDR3 nucleotides: TGTGCCAGCAGCGTGGGGGTTGGGACAGGGGGCCCCTACGAGCAGTACTTC. The V gene is TRBV9, the J gene TRBJ2-7, with TRBD1 identical over 12 bases. This CDR3 has 17 residues. The J segment lost 2 bases and the V segment lost 2 bases, leaving 8 bases of the junction unmatched. Per the germline V gene, CDR1 is SGDLS and CDR2 is YYNGEE. Variable domain in full (rest from reference TRBV9 and TRBJ2-7): DSGVTQTPKHLITATGQRVTLRCSPRSGDLSVYWYQQSLDQGLQFLIQYYNGEERAKGNILERFSAQQFPDLHSELNLSSLELGDSALYFCASSVGVGTGGPYEQYFGPGTRLTVT.

The J gene is TRBJ2-1, the V gene TRBV5-6; 11 nucleotides agree with TRBD1. From germline, CDR1 is SGHDT and CDR2 YYEEEE. CDR3 length: 15 amino acids. V trimming: 4 bases; J trimming: 3 bases; junction bases outside the gene matches: 3. The CDR3 DNA reads TGTGCCAGCAGCCCCGGGACAGGGGGCTACAATGAGCAGTTCTTC. Encoded protein: CASSPGTGGYNEQFF.

The chain has TRBV30 and TRBJ1-2; 10 nucleotides line up with TRBD1. V lost 2 bases and J lost 4; bases outside the gene matches: 7. This CDR3 comprises 15 residues. The germline CDR1 and CDR2 sequences are GTSNPN and SVGIG (reference sequence). CDR3 coding DNA: TGTGCCTGGAGTTTCGGGGGACAGGGGAGCTATGGCTACACCTTC. Protein sequence: CAWSFGGQGSYGYTF. Full variable domain (missing parts from reference TRBV30 and TRBJ1-2): SQTIHQWPATLVQPVGSPLSLECTVEGTSNPNLYWYRQAAGRGLQLLFYSVGIGQISSEVPQNLSASRPQDRQFILSSKKLLLSDSGFYLCAWSFGGQGSYGYTFGSGTRLTVV.

The V call is TRBV4-1, the J call TRBJ2-1; no clear D. The CDR3 extends over 11 amino acids. Between the trimmed V and J ends, which lost 5 bases and 9 bases, there was a span of 8 bases. Germline V gene sequence: CDR1 MGHRA, CDR2 YSYEKL. CDR3 residues: CASSRAVEQFF. CDR3 sequence (DNA): TGCGCCAGCAGCAGGGCTGTTGAGCAGTTCTTC.

The chain combines TRBV7-9 with TRBJ2-1; 8 bases line up with TRBD2. V shed 2 bases, J shed 9 bases, and the junction held 9 bases outside the gene matches. Germline V gene data show CDR1 as SEHNR and CDR2 as FQNEAQ (reference sequence). The CDR3 spans 15 residues. The CDR3, as DNA: TGTGCCAGCAGCTTAAAGCGGATAGCGGGACCTGAGCAGTTCTTC. Encoded protein: CASSLKRIAGPEQFF.

The rearrangement joins TRBV30 to TRBJ2-1; D gene unclear. This CDR3 comprises 14 residues. V was clipped by 3 bases and J by 4 bases, with 13 bases between them. Germline assignment: CDR1 GTSNPN and CDR2 SVGIG (reference sequence). CDR3 nucleotide sequence: TGTGCCTGGAGCCCCGGCATAGCTTACAATGAGCAGTTCTTC. It codes for CAWSPGIAYNEQFF.

The chain uses TRBV27 and TRBJ1-5; maybe TRBD1 (5 bases). CDR1 MNHEY and CDR2 SMNVEV come from the germline V gene (reference sequence). V was cut by 5 bases and J by 3 bases, with 11 bases left in between. This CDR3 is 14 amino acids long. CDR3 in DNA: TGTGCCAGCAGTAGGACGGGGGACAATCAGCCCCAGCATTTT. Encoded protein: CASSRTGDNQPQHF.

V usage is TRBV14 and J usage is TRBJ2-7, with a possible D match to TRBD2 (5 bases). CDR1 and CDR2 from the germline V gene are SGHDN and FVKESK. CDR3 length: 14 residues. The V gene lost 4 bases and the J gene lost 4 bases, with 14 bases spanning the gap. The CDR3 nucleotides read TGTGCCAGCAGCCTGGGGTCTAGCTCATACGAGCAGTACTTC. Amino acid sequence: CASSLGSSSYEQYF. The full variable domain, its missing parts supplied by reference TRBV14 and TRBJ2-7, is EAGVTQFPSHSVIEKGQTVTLRCDPISGHDNLYWYRRVMGKEIKFLLHFVKESKQDESGMPNNRFLAERTGGTYSTLKVQPAELEDSGVYFCASSLGSSSYEQYFGPGTRLTVT.

This sequence joins TRBV7-2 and TRBJ2-7, with D tentatively TRBD1 (6 bases). V was pared by 3 bases and J by 6 bases, with 18 bases between. The germline V gene encodes CDR1 SGHTA and CDR2 FQGNSA. This CDR3 is built from 15 residues. The DNA for the CDR3 is TGTGCCAGCAGCTTCTTACACACGGGACATATCGAGCAGTACTTC. Protein sequence: CASSFLHTGHIEQYF.

The rearrangement uses TRBV19 and TRBJ1-5, with D tentatively TRBD1 (5 bases). V lost 3 bases and J lost 12, with 15 bases in between. From germline, CDR1 is LNHDA and CDR2 SQIVND (reference sequence). CDR3 length equals 13 residues. CDR3 nucleotides: TGTGCCAGTAGTATCGAGGCCCAGAGGGGCCAGCATTTT. It specifies CASSIEAQRGQHF.

The rearrangement uses TRBV7-2 and TRBJ2-3; 7 nucleotides agree with TRBD1. The CDR3 spans 17 residues. CDR1 is SGHTA, CDR2 FQGNSA, per germline. V shed 1 base, J shed 2 bases, and the junction held 9 bases outside the gene matches. CDR3 sequence reads: CASSLGVGRGFTDTQYF. The CDR3 nucleotides read TGTGCCAGCAGCTTAGGAGTCGGCAGGGGGTTCACAGATACGCAGTATTTT.

This clone was seen a few times. The chain is built from TRBV11-3 and TRBJ2-1; possible D gene TRBD1, 7 bases. The CDR3 extends over 12 amino acids. Germline CDR1 reads SGHNT; CDR2 reads YENEEA. Trimming left V 5 bases short and J 10 bases short, with 12 bases between. The CDR3 coding sequence is TGTGCCAGCAGCCAGGGGGGTGGAGAGCAGTTCTTC. This translates into CASSQGGGEQFF.

This clone occurred once. The CDR3 here is CASSPLAGVKNEQFF. CDR3 bases: TGTGCCAGCAGCCCCCTGGCGGGGGTGAAAAATGAGCAGTTCTTC. The gene calls are TRBV7-3 and TRBJ2-1, with 7 bases aligning to TRBD2. The germline CDR1 and CDR2 sequences are SGHTA and FQGTGA. CDR3 length: 15 residues. V gave up 5 bases and J gave up 7 bases; unmatched junction bases: 11.

The chain carries TRBV5-1 and TRBJ2-7; a weak D match, TRBD2 (7 bases). The CDR3 runs 14 residues. The germline CDR1 and CDR2 sequences are SGHRS and YFSETQ. V dropped 1 base and J dropped 7 bases, with 15 bases sitting between them. The CDR3 spells CASSLSTGGREQYF. In nucleotides, the CDR3 is TGCGCCAGCAGCTTGTCTACGGGGGGCCGGGAGCAGTACTTC.

The sample holds one count of this clone. The chain is built from TRBV28 and TRBJ2-7; a possible D gene is TRBD2 (5 bases). Germline-derived CDR1 and CDR2 are MDHEN and SYDVKM. V lost 4 bases to trimming and J lost 7 bases, with 23 bases between them. CDR3 length equals 16 residues. The CDR3 coding sequence is TGTGCCAGCAGTTATGCGGGTGGGGAAGGAGGACCAGAGCAGTACTTC. Translating it yields CASSYAGGEGGPEQYF.

For the CDR3, the DNA is TGTGCCAGCAGCCAGGGGTGGACTAATGAAAAACTGTTTTTT. It codes for CASSQGWTNEKLFF. The rearrangement joins TRBV5-5 to TRBJ1-4; maybe TRBD1 (6 bases). The CDR3 covers 14 residues. Germline-derived CDR1 and CDR2 are SGHKS and YYEKEE (reference sequence). The V gene lost 4 bases and the J gene lost 2 bases, with 9 bases spanning the gap.